The rows below give T cell receptor beta chains drawn from one sample of a study of radiation and T cells in renal cell carcinoma. Sequenced by immunoSEQ multiplex PCR; TCRdb stores in-frame clones only, minus some. The table includes 140,000 or so clones, about 88% detected once. The source was blood, collected from a patient whose treatment included radiotherapy and nephrectomy. The receptors derive from a woman in her fifties or sixties with renal cell carcinoma. CDR3s include the opening cysteine and the closing phenylalanine or tryptophan. The order of the fields is J gene, D gene, clone size, V gene, CDR3 DNA, CDR3 protein. D genes are given only for firm matches. Only some rows state a clone size, as once, few, many or a class for expanded clones.

TRBJ2-5 | TRBD2 | . | TRBV5-5 | TGTGCCAGCAGCTTTGCGGGGGTTTTCCCTAACGTAAAGACCCAGTACTTC | CASSFAGVFPNVKTQYF
TRBJ1-3 | . | . | TRBV9 | TGTGCCAGCAGCGTAGCTGAAGGGGTAGGCAACACCATATATTTT | CASSVAEGVGNTIYF
TRBJ1-1 | TRBD1 | . | TRBV5-1 | TGCGCCAGCAGCTTGGAGGGGACAGGGGGCTCGAACACTGAAGCTTTCTTT | CASSLEGTGGSNTEAFF
TRBJ1-1 | . | . | TRBV29-1 | TGCAGCGTTGACCCCGGGCCTAGAAACACTGAAGCTTTCTTT | CSVDPGPRNTEAFF
TRBJ1-2 | . | . | TRBV18 | TGTGCCAGCTCAAGTGGGTATGGCTACACCTTC | CASSSGYGYTF
TRBJ1-6 | . | . | TRBV7-2 | TGTGCCAGCAGCAGGGATTCACCCCTCCACTTT | CASSRDSPLHF
TRBJ1-6 | . | . | TRBV2 | TGTGCCAGCAGTGGAGGTACTAGCTCCTATAATTCACCCCTCCACTTT | CASSGGTSSYNSPLHF
TRBJ1-1 | . | . | TRBV11-2 | TGTGCCAGCAGCTTAACCGGCCGAACTGAAGCTTTCTTT | CASSLTGRTEAFF
TRBJ1-6 | . | once | TRBV9 | TGTGCCAGCAGCGGCAGGGGTGCCAATTCACCCCTCCACTTT | CASSGRGANSPLHF
TRBJ2-5 | . | . | TRBV6-5 | TGTGCCAGCAGTCCGGGGAGGGGGGAGACCCAGTACTTC | CASSPGRGETQYF
TRBJ1-1 | . | . | TRBV29-1 | TGCAGCTCATCAACGACGGGGGTCGACACTGAAGCTTTCTTT | CSSSTTGVDTEAFF
TRBJ1-6 | TRBD1 | . | TRBV5-4 | TGTGCCAGCAGCTCAACCGGGACAGCCTATTCACCCCTCCACTTT | CASSSTGTAYSPLHF
TRBJ1-4 | TRBD1 | . | TRBV12-5 | TGTGCTAGTGGTTTCCTTCTGGGACAGGGGAATGAAAAACTGTTTTTT | CASGFLLGQGNEKLFF
TRBJ2-6 | . | few | TRBV30 | TGTGCCTGGAGTGCATTCGGAGGGGACTTATTTTCTGGGGCCAACGTCCTGACTTTC | CAWSAFGGDLFSGANVLTF
TRBJ1-5 | TRBD1 | . | TRBV7-2 | TGTGCCAGCAGCCCGGGACAGGGACCCGATCAGCCCCAGCATTTT | CASSPGQGPDQPQHF
TRBJ2-2 | . | . | TRBV5-1 | TGCGCCAGCAGCGTGACCGGGACCATAAACACCGGGGAGCTGTTTTTT | CASSVTGTINTGELFF
TRBJ1-3 | . | . | TRBV9 | TGTGCCAGCAGCGGACCGGCCTCCTCTGGAAACACCATATATTTT | CASSGPASSGNTIYF
TRBJ1-2 | . | . | TRBV19 | TGTGCCAGTAAAAGAGGGGATGGGAACTATGGCTACACCTTC | CASKRGDGNYGYTF
TRBJ2-7 | . | . | TRBV7-8 | TGTGCCAGCAGCTTAAGTTCGGGGGGCGGCGCCTACGAGCAGTACTTC | CASSLSSGGGAYEQYF
TRBJ1-3 | . | . | TRBV12-5 | TGTGCTAGCACCCCAGGGGTTGGGAACACCATATATTTT | CASTPGVGNTIYF
TRBJ1-6 | . | . | TRBV7-2 | TGTGCCAGCAGCTTACATGGTGGAGACAATTCACCCCTCCACTTT | CASSLHGGDNSPLHF
TRBJ1-1 | TRBD1 | few | TRBV2 | TGTGCCAGCAGCGAAAGTGGACAGGGGAACACTGAAGCTTTCTTT | CASSESGQGNTEAFF
TRBJ1-6 | . | . | TRBV9 | TGTGCCAGCAGCGTCGGGACTTCGGGTTATAATTCACCCCTCCACTTT | CASSVGTSGYNSPLHF
TRBJ1-2 | . | . | TRBV5-1 | TGCGCCAGCAGCTTGGGCGGGACTAACTATGGCTACACCTTC | CASSLGGTNYGYTF
TRBJ2-3 | TRBD2 | . | TRBV30 | TGTGCCTGGAGGGAACGGGGGGCAGATACGCAGTATTTT | CAWRERGADTQYF
TRBJ2-2 | . | . | TRBV7-2 | TGTGCCAGCAGCTTAGGCAGGGCCGGGGAGCTGTTTTTT | CASSLGRAGELFF
TRBJ2-3 | TRBD2 | . | TRBV5-1 | TGCGCCAGCAGCTTGGAACTAGCGGGTCCCCGGGATACGCAGTATTTT | CASSLELAGPRDTQYF
TRBJ1-4 | TRBD1 | . | TRBV2 | TGTGCCAGCAGGGTCGGGACAGGGGATGAAAAACTGTTTTTT | CASRVGTGDEKLFF